This T cell receptor beta chain emerged from a study of beta chain features in type 1 diabetes. Study-wide context: On cell yields, gender and age, patients and healthy donors were similar. Findings and caveats of the study: Naive, central memory and Treg TCRB repertoires seemed to resemble each other more closely in patients than they did in healthy donors.

Germline V gene data show CDR1 as SQVTM and CDR2 as ANQGSEA. The CDR3 is made up of 14 amino acids. Germline trimming cut 7 bases from V and 7 bases from J; bases unmatched to any gene: 12. About this clone itself: Its specificity is not known.

CD45RO/CCR7/CD25/CD127/CD95/CD27 staining was used to isolate CD4+ naive, central memory, regulatory and stem cell-like memory cells by sorting. TCRB transcripts that were expressed got sequenced, as all of the isolated RNA had been reverse transcribed. An average near 3.57 million reads came from naive, central memory and regulatory T cell samples. Sequencing was performed with immunoSEQ multiplex PCR; in TCRdb, only in-frame clones are kept and a portion is missing. Of 140,000 to 150,000 clones in the sample, under 60% are singletons; the top ten hold under 0.45%. Sequencing was done on a sample of Tregs from blood. The chain carries TRBV29-1 and TRBJ2-7, with TRBD1 matching 11 bases. The sequence derives from a young man in good health. CDR3 residues: CSAKDRGQSREQYF. The CDR3 nucleotides are TGCAGCGCTAAGGACAGGGGGCAATCTCGGGAGCAGTACTTC.